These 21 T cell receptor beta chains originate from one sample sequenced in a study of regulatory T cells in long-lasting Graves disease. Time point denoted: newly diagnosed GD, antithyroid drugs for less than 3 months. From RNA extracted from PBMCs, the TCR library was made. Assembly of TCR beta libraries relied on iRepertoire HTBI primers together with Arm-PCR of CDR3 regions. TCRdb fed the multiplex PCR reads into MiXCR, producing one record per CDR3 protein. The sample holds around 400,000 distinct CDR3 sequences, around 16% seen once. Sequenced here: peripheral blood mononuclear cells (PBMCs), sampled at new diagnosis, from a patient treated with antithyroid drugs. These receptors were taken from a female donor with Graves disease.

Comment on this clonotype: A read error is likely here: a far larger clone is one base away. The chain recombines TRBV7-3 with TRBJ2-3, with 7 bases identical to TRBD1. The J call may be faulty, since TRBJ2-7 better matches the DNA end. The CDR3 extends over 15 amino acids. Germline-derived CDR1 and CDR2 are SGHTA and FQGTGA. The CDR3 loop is CASSLAPGQFNEQYF. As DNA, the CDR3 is TGTGCCAGCAGCTTAGCGCCGGGACAGTTTAATGAGCAGTACTTC.

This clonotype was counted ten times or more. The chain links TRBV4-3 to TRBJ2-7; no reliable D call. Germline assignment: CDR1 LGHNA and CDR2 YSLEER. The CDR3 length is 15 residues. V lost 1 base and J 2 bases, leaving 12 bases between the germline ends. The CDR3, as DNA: TGCGCCAGCAGCCAAGGACTGGCGGTGACCTACGAGCAGTACTTC. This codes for CASSQGLAVTYEQYF.

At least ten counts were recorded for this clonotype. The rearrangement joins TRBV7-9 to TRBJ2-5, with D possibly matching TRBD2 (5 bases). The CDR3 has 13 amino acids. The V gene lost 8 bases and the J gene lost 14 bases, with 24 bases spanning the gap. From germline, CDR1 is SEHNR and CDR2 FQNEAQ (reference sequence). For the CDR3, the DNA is TGTGCCAGCGAAACGGGCCCAGAGACGGGATCTTACTTC. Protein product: CASETGPETGSYF.

CDR3 protein: CASSLMEEDTQYF. As DNA, the CDR3 is TGTGCCAGCAGCTTAATGGAAGAAGATACGCAGTATTTT. V is TRBV7-9 and J is TRBJ2-3; no reliable D call. V was trimmed by 2 bases and J by 5 bases, leaving 8 bases between them. The germline V gene encodes CDR1 SEHNR and CDR2 FQNEAQ (reference sequence). There are 13 residues in the CDR3.

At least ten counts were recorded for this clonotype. In nucleotides, the CDR3 is TGTGCCACCAGTGATTCACCCGGAGGTCGGGGCGGGGAGCTGTTTTTT. This codes for CATSDSPGGRGGELFF. The chain uses TRBV24-1 and TRBJ2-2, with a possible D match to TRBD2 (5 bases). Trimming left V 2 bases short and J 7 bases short, with 16 bases between. The CDR3 loop spans 16 amino acids. Germline V CDR1 and CDR2: KGHDR, SFDVKD.

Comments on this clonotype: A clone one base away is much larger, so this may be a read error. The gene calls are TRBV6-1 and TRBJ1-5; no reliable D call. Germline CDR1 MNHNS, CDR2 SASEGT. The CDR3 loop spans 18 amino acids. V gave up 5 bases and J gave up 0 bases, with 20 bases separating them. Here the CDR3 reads CASSPEWRDDNSNQPQHF. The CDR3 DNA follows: TGTGCCAGCAGTCCTGAGTGGCGGGATGACAATAGCAATCAGCCCCAGCATTTT.

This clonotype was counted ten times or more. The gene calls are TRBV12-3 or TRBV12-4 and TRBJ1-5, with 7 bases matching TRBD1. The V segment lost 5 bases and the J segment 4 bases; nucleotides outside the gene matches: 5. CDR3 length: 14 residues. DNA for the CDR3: TGTGCCAGCAGTCCGGACAGGAAAAATCAGCCCCAGCATTTT. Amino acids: CASSPDRKNQPQHF.

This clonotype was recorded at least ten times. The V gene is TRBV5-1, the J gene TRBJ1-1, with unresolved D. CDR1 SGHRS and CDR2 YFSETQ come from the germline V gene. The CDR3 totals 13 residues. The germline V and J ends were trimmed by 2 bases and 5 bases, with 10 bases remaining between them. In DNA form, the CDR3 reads TGCGCCAGCAGCTTACTTCAGAGAACTGAAGCTTTCTTT. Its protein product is CASSLLQRTEAFF.

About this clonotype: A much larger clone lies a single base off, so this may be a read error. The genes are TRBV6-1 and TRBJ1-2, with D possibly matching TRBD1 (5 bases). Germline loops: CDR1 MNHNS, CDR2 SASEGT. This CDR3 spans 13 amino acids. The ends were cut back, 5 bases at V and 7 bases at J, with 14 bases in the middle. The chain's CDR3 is CASSQRQSCGYTF. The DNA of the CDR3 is TGTGCCAGCAGTCAGAGACAGTCCTGTGGCTACACCTTC.

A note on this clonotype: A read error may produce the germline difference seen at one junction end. The CDR3 region is CAWNGPGTGGSAGNTTYF. For the CDR3, the DNA is TGTGCCTGGAACGGTCCCGGGACAGGGGGATCGGCAGGAAACACCACATATTTT. The chain joins TRBV30 to TRBJ1-3; 11 nucleotides align to TRBD1. The CDR3 length is 18 residues. Germline values: CDR1 GTSNPN, CDR2 SVGIG (reference sequence).

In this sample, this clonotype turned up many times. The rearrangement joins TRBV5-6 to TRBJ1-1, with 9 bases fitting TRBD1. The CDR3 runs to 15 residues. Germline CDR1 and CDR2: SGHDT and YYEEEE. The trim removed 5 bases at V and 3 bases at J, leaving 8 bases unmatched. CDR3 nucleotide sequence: TGTGCCAGCAGACCACTGGGACAGGGAGACACTGAAGCTTTCTTT. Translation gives CASRPLGQGDTEAFF.

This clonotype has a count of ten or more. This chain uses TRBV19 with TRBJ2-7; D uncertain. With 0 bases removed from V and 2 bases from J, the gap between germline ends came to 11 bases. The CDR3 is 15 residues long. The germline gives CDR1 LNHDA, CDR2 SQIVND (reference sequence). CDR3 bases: TGTGCCAGTAGTATAGATCAAGGTCAAGCCTACGAGCAGTACTTC. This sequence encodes CASSIDQGQAYEQYF. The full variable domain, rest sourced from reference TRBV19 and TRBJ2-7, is DGGITQSPKYLFRKEGQNVTLSCEQNLNHDAMYWYRQDPGQGLRLIYYSQIVNDFQKGDIAEGYSVSREKKESFPLTVTSAQKNPTAFYLCASSIDQGQAYEQYFGPGTRLTVT.

This chain's CDR3 is CASSLGIWKYGYTF. CDR3 bases: TGTGCCAGCAGTTTGGGCATCTGGAAATATGGCTACACCTTC. The J gene is TRBJ1-2, the V gene TRBV12-3 or TRBV12-4, with D uncertain. The CDR3 extends over 14 amino acids. The V end was cut by 3 bases, the J end by 5 bases, with 13 bases between.

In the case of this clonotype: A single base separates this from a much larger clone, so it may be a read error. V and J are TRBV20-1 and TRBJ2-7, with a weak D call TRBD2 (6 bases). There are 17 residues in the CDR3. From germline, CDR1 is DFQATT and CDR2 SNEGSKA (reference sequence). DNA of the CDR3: TGCAGTGCTAGTAGGGGCCGCGGTGGGCCGGGGGTCTACGAGCAGCACTTC. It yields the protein CSASRGRGGPGVYEQHF.

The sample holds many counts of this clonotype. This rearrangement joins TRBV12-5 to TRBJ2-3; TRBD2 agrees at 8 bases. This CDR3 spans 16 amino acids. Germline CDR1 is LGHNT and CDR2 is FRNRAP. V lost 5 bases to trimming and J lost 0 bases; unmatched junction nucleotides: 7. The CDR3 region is CASGGTRGGSTDTQYF. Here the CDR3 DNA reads TGTGCTAGTGGTGGGACTCGGGGGGGAAGCACAGATACGCAGTATTTT. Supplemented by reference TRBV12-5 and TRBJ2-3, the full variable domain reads DARVTQTPRHKVTEMGQEVTMRCQPILGHNTVFWYRQTMMQGLELLAYFRNRAPLDDSGMPKDRFSAEMPDATLATLKIQPSEPRDSAVYFCASGGTRGGSTDTQYFGPGTRLTVL.

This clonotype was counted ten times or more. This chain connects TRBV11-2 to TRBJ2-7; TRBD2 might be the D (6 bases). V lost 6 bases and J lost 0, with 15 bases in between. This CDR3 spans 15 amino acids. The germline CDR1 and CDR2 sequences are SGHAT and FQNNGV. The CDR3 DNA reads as TGTGCCAGCAGGTTGCGGGGTCACCTCTCCTACGAGCAGTACTTC. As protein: CASRLRGHLSYEQYF.

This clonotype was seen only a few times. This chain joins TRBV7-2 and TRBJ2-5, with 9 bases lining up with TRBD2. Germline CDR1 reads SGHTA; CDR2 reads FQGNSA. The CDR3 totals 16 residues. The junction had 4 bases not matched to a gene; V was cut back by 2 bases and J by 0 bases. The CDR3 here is CASSLISGGHQETQYF. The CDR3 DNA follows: TGTGCCAGCAGCTTAATTAGCGGGGGTCACCAAGAGACCCAGTACTTC.

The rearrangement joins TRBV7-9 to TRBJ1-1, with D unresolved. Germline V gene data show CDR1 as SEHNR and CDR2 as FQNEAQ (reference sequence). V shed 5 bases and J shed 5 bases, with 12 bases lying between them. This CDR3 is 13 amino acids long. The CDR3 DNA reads TGTGCCAGCAGCCGAGAGTCGGTAACTGAAGCTTTCTTT. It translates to CASSRESVTEAFF. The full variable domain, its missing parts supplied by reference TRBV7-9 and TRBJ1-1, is DTGVSQNPRHKITKRGQNVTFRCDPISEHNRLYWYRQTLGQGPEFLTYFQNEAQLEKSRLLSDRFSAERPKGSFSTLEIQRTEQGDSAMYLCASSRESVTEAFFGQGTRLTVV.

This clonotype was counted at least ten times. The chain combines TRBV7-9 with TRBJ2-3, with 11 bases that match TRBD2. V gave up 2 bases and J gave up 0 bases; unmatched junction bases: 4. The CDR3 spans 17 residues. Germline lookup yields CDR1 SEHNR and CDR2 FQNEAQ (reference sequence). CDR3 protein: CASSLLAGGRSTDTQYF. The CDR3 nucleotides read TGTGCCAGCAGCTTACTAGCGGGAGGAAGAAGCACAGATACGCAGTATTTT.

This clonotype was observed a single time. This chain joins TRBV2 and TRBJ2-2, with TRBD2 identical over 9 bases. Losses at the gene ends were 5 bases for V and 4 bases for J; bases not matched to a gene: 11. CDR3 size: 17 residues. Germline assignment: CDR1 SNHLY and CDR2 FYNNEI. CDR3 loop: CASSSLAGAGGTGELFF. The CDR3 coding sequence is TGTGCCAGCAGTTCCTTAGCGGGAGCGGGGGGCACCGGGGAGCTGTTTTTT.

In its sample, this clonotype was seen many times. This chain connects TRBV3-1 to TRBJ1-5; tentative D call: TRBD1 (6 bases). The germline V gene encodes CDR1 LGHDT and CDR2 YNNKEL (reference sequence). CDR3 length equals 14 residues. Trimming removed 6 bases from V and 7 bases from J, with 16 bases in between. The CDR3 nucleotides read TGTGCCAGCAGTAGTGCCACTCAGGGGCAGCCCCAGCATTTT. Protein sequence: CASSSATQGQPQHF.